What follows is one T cell receptor beta chain and its context. Antigen unknown. The sequenced template was cDNA made from the entire isolated RNA. The assay was immunoSEQ multiplex PCR, and TCRdb's table has in-frame clones only and misses some. The sample records hundreds of thousands of clones, 9.3% being singletons. This specimen comes from a study of beta chain features in type 1 diabetes. Per the germline V gene, CDR1 is MNHNY and CDR2 is SVGAGI (reference sequence). The CDR3 is made up of 13 amino acids. Trimming shortened V by 4 bases and J by 7 bases, and 14 bases separated the two germline ends. Overall study results and limits: The naive, central memory and Treg TCRB repertoires of patients appeared to be more similar to one another than those of healthy donors. Moderately but significantly shorter TCRB CDR3s were found in Type 1 diabetes patients in all four CD4+ subsets. Overrepresentation of cells with high TCR expression could result from cDNA sequencing.

By way of CD45RO/CCR7/CD25/CD127/CD95/CD27, the CD4+ regulatory, stem cell-like memory, central memory and naive cells were sorted. Specimen: central memory CD4+ T cells from blood. The origin of this receptor is a man between 25 and 39 years old with type 1 diabetes. V and J are TRBV6-6 and TRBJ2-7, with a possible D match to TRBD1 (6 bases). CDR3 residues: CASSSTRGSEQYF. Here the CDR3 DNA reads TGTGCCAGCAGTTCTACCAGGGGATCGGAGCAGTACTTC.